This T cell receptor (beta chain) was sequenced during a study of blood T cells in healthy people across ages. General study findings and limits: Per-million-T-cell TCR beta diversity fell roughly linearly with age.

For this clonotype: Its target is unknown.

It was with a sample-barcoded 5' primer and a J-beta primer mix that a second PCR of roughly 7 to 12 cycles was run. TCRdb analysed the 5' RACE reads with MiXCR anew, one entry per CDR3 protein. The table records roughly 1.9 million distinct CDR3 sequences, about two fifths of them present only once. The CDR3 is made up of 14 amino acids. Germline CDR1 reads SGHRS; CDR2 reads YFSETQ. The V end lost 4 bases, the J end lost 0 bases, and 10 bases lay between the germline ends. Each sample yielded at least 5 micrograms of PBMC total RNA. The sequenced sample consisted of blood. The sequence was obtained from a human donor in good health. The chain has TRBV5-1 and TRBJ2-5; weak D call: TRBD1 (5 bases). CDR3 residues: CASSLQEYQETQYF. The CDR3 DNA reads TGCGCCAGCAGCCTACAGGAGTACCAAGAGACCCAGTACTTC. Filled out from reference TRBV5-1 and TRBJ2-5, the complete variable domain reads KAGVTQTPRYLIKTRGQQVTLSCSPISGHRSVSWYQQTPGQGLQFLFEYFSETQRNKGNFPGRFSGRQFSNSRSEMNVSTLELGDSALYLCASSLQEYQETQYFGPGTRLLVL.